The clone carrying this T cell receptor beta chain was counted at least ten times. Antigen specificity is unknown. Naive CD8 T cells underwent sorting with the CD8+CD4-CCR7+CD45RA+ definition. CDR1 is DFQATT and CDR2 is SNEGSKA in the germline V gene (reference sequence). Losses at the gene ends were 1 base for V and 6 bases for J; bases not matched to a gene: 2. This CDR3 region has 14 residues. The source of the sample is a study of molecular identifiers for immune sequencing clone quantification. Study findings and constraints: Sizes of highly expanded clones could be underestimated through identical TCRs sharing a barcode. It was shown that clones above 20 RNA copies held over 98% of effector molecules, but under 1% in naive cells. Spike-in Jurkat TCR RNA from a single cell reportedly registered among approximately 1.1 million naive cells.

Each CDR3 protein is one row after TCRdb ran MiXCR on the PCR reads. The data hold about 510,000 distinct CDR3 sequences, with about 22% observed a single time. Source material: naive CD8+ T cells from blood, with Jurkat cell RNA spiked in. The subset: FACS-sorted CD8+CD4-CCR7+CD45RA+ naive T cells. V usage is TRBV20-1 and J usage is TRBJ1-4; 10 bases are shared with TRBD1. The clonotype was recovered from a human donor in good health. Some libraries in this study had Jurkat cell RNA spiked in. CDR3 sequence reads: CSARAGTGDEKLFF. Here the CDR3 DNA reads TGCAGTGCTAGAGCCGGGACAGGGGATGAAAAACTGTTTTTT.